This T cell receptor beta chain was found in a study of T cells in Graves' hyperthyroidism and ophthalmopathy. Turning to the study itself: At initial diagnosis, before any treatment had begun, peripheral blood was obtained. Regarding the study as a whole: Expanded thyroid clonotypes (above 0.001) were mostly also found in blood. A 13 V-J model separated ophthalmopathy from stable hyperthyroidism.

TCR beta CDR3 regions were amplified from RNA. A first-round RT-PCR of the TCR CDR3 used the HTBI primer set. TCRdb processed the multiplex PCR reads anew with MiXCR; each CDR3 protein has one entry. The profile shows roughly 700,000 distinct CDR3 sequences, about 14% of them singletons. Using 10 ml of fresh peripheral blood, PBMCs were prepared. The CDR3 contains 15 residues. Germline V CDR1 and CDR2: DFQATT, SNEGSKA (reference sequence). V lost 5 bases and J lost 0; bases outside the gene matches: 5. Note on this clonotype: Antigen: not known.

The V and J genes are TRBV20-1 and TRBJ2-4, with TRBD2 matching 9 bases. The sequenced sample was blood. This TCR was recovered from a woman younger than 30 with Graves' hyperthyroidism. In DNA form, the CDR3 reads TGCAGTGCTCGACTAGCGGAGCTAGCCAAAAACATTCAGTACTTC. Translation: CSARLAELAKNIQYF.